A selection of T cell receptor beta chains follows, all from one sample in a study of blood T cell repertoires in COVID-19. Libraries were prepared by immunoSEQ multiplex PCR; TCRdb keeps only in-frame clonotypes and omits some of them. There are tens of thousands of clones in the sample; around 79% occur only once, and more than 5% lies in the top ten. Material: peripheral blood. These receptors came from a man aged 45-65 years with active or convalescent COVID-19. Both conserved end residues are part of each CDR3. D genes are given only for firm matches. Some rows mark clone size as missing; the rest say once, few, many or name a class of expanded clone.

J gene: TRBJ1-5
D gene: NA
V gene: TRBV4-1
clone size: NA
CDR3 protein: CASSQEAQGKGNQPQHF
CDR3 DNA: TGCGCCAGCAGCCAAGAGGCGCAGGGGAAAGGCAATCAGCCCCAGCATTTT

J gene: TRBJ1-1
D gene: NA
V gene: TRBV7-2
clone size: NA
CDR3 protein: CASNRGAGTEAFF
CDR3 DNA: TGTGCCAGCAATAGGGGAGCGGGCACTGAAGCTTTCTTT

J gene: TRBJ2-3
D gene: TRBD2
V gene: TRBV4-1
clone size: NA
CDR3 protein: CASSQGYLAGATSTDTQYF
CDR3 DNA: TGCGCCAGCAGCCAAGGGTATCTAGCGGGGGCAACTAGCACAGATACGCAGTATTTT

J gene: TRBJ2-1
D gene: TRBD2
V gene: TRBV27
clone size: once
CDR3 protein: CASSIVGTMHNEQFF
CDR3 DNA: TGTGCCAGCAGTATTGTCGGGACTATGCACAATGAGCAGTTCTTC

J gene: TRBJ2-1
D gene: TRBD1
V gene: TRBV6-5
clone size: NA
CDR3 protein: CASSSGQEWNEQFF
CDR3 DNA: TGTGCCAGCAGTTCCGGACAGGAATGGAATGAGCAGTTCTTC

J gene: TRBJ1-6
D gene: NA
V gene: TRBV6-5
clone size: NA
CDR3 protein: CASSNRQDANSPLHF
CDR3 DNA: TGTGCCAGCAGTAATAGACAGGATGCTAATTCACCCCTCCACTTT

J gene: TRBJ1-2
D gene: NA
V gene: TRBV9
clone size: NA
CDR3 protein: CASSVEQLNYGYTF
CDR3 DNA: TGTGCCAGCAGCGTAGAACAGCTTAACTATGGCTACACCTTC

J gene: TRBJ1-2
D gene: NA
V gene: TRBV5-1
clone size: NA
CDR3 protein: CASSLSGVNGYTF
CDR3 DNA: TGCGCCAGCAGCTTGTCAGGGGTGAATGGCTACACCTTC

J gene: TRBJ1-4
D gene: TRBD1
V gene: TRBV28
clone size: NA
CDR3 protein: CASSLWPGQGEKLFF
CDR3 DNA: TGTGCCAGCAGTTTATGGCCGGGACAGGGCGAAAAACTGTTTTTT

J gene: TRBJ1-6
D gene: NA
V gene: TRBV5-5
clone size: NA
CDR3 protein: CASSDRGDSPLHF
CDR3 DNA: TGTGCCAGCAGCGATCGGGGGGACTCACCCCTCCACTTT

J gene: TRBJ2-3
D gene: NA
V gene: TRBV21-1
clone size: NA
CDR3 protein: CASSYLRSRKNSDTQYF
CDR3 DNA: TGTGCCAGCAGCTACCTAAGGTCGAGGAAAAATTCAGATACGCAGTATTTT

J gene: TRBJ2-5
D gene: TRBD1
V gene: TRBV7-9
clone size: NA
CDR3 protein: CASSSSGGFPETQYF
CDR3 DNA: TGTGCCAGCAGCTCATCAGGGGGCTTCCCAGAGACCCAGTACTTC

J gene: TRBJ1-2
D gene: NA
V gene: TRBV2
clone size: NA
CDR3 protein: CASSELAGAPGVEGYTF
CDR3 DNA: TGTGCCAGCAGTGAGCTGGCAGGGGCCCCTGGAGTTGAGGGCTACACCTTC

J gene: TRBJ1-3
D gene: NA
V gene: TRBV11-2
clone size: NA
CDR3 protein: CASSRGTGNTIYF
CDR3 DNA: TGTGCCAGTAGCCGGGGAACTGGAAACACCATATATTTT

J gene: TRBJ2-3
D gene: NA
V gene: TRBV5-5
clone size: few
CDR3 protein: CASSSNQADTQYF
CDR3 DNA: TGTGCCAGCAGCTCGAACCAGGCGGATACGCAGTATTTT

J gene: TRBJ1-6
D gene: NA
V gene: TRBV6-6
clone size: few
CDR3 protein: CASSYSGGGYSPLHF
CDR3 DNA: TGTGCCAGCAGTTACTCCGGGGGGGGTTATTCACCCCTCCACTTT

J gene: TRBJ1-4
D gene: TRBD1
V gene: TRBV7-9
clone size: NA
CDR3 protein: CASSPYRGPNEKLFF
CDR3 DNA: TGTGCCAGCAGCCCATACAGGGGGCCTAATGAAAAACTGTTTTTT

J gene: TRBJ2-7
D gene: NA
V gene: TRBV6-2/TRBV6-3
clone size: once
CDR3 protein: CASSYGAAYEQYF
CDR3 DNA: TGTGCCAGCAGTTACGGGGCCGCCTACGAGCAGTACTTC

J gene: TRBJ1-5
D gene: NA
V gene: TRBV19
clone size: NA
CDR3 protein: CASSISGVRPVSNQPQHF
CDR3 DNA: TGTGCCAGTAGTATCTCCGGGGTCCGCCCGGTCAGCAATCAGCCCCAGCATTTT

J gene: TRBJ2-5
D gene: NA
V gene: TRBV7-2
clone size: NA
CDR3 protein: CASSLDPRRHGETQYF
CDR3 DNA: TGTGCCAGCAGCTTAGACCCCCGGAGGCACGGGGAGACCCAGTACTTC

J gene: TRBJ2-1
D gene: NA
V gene: TRBV20-1
clone size: NA
CDR3 protein: CSAGPGLEQFF
CDR3 DNA: TGCAGTGCTGGACCGGGACTTGAGCAGTTCTTC

J gene: TRBJ2-7
D gene: NA
V gene: TRBV6-4
clone size: few
CDR3 protein: CASRDLTRRCPYEQYF
CDR3 DNA: TGTGCCAGCAGAGACCTTACTAGGAGGTGTCCCTACGAGCAGTACTTC

J gene: TRBJ1-5
D gene: TRBD1
V gene: TRBV27
clone size: once
CDR3 protein: CASSLMTGRQPQHF
CDR3 DNA: TGTGCCAGCAGTTTAATGACAGGGAGACAGCCCCAGCATTTT

J gene: TRBJ2-2
D gene: NA
V gene: TRBV2
clone size: NA
CDR3 protein: CASHPSRANTGELFF
CDR3 DNA: TGTGCCAGCCACCCCTCGCGGGCGAACACCGGGGAGCTGTTTTTT

J gene: TRBJ2-7
D gene: NA
V gene: TRBV5-1
clone size: NA
CDR3 protein: CASSDGPGVRSYEQYF
CDR3 DNA: TGCGCCAGCAGCGACGGACCAGGGGTACGGTCCTACGAGCAGTACTTC

J gene: TRBJ1-1
D gene: NA
V gene: TRBV15
clone size: NA
CDR3 protein: CATSSDLNRARAAFF
CDR3 DNA: TGTGCCACCAGCAGTGATCTGAACAGGGCTCGGGCGGCTTTCTTT

J gene: TRBJ2-2
D gene: TRBD2
V gene: TRBV24-1
clone size: NA
CDR3 protein: CATSDAGSGANTGELFF
CDR3 DNA: TGTGCCACCAGTGATGCGGGAAGCGGGGCGAACACCGGGGAGCTGTTTTTT

J gene: TRBJ2-2
D gene: TRBD1
V gene: TRBV5-1
clone size: NA
CDR3 protein: CASSLYTTGSNTGELFF
CDR3 DNA: TGCGCCAGCAGCCTCTACACGACAGGGTCGAACACCGGGGAGCTGTTTTTT

J gene: TRBJ1-5
D gene: NA
V gene: TRBV30
clone size: NA
CDR3 protein: CAWSLGGYNQPQHF
CDR3 DNA: TGTGCCTGGAGCCTCGGGGGTTACAATCAGCCCCAGCATTTT

J gene: TRBJ2-3
D gene: NA
V gene: TRBV6-5
clone size: NA
CDR3 protein: CASSYNEPTDTQYF
CDR3 DNA: TGTGCCAGCAGTTACAATGAGCCCACAGATACGCAGTATTTT

J gene: TRBJ1-2
D gene: NA
V gene: TRBV5-1
clone size: NA
CDR3 protein: CASSLEVGGTRYGYTF
CDR3 DNA: TGCGCCAGCAGCTTGGAAGTAGGGGGGACTAGGTATGGCTACACCTTC

J gene: TRBJ1-4
D gene: NA
V gene: TRBV3-1/TRBV3-2
clone size: many
CDR3 protein: CASSPWDGARTNEKLFF
CDR3 DNA: TGTGCCAGCAGCCCCTGGGATGGGGCACGGACTAATGAAAAACTGTTTTTT

J gene: TRBJ2-7
D gene: TRBD1
V gene: TRBV6-5
clone size: NA
CDR3 protein: CASQDRGQREQYF
CDR3 DNA: TGTGCCAGCCAGGACAGGGGGCAGAGGGAGCAGTACTTC

J gene: TRBJ2-7
D gene: NA
V gene: TRBV27
clone size: NA
CDR3 protein: CASRGADRSSYEQYF
CDR3 DNA: TGTGCCAGCAGAGGGGCTGACAGGAGCTCCTACGAGCAGTACTTC

J gene: TRBJ1-1
D gene: NA
V gene: TRBV11-3
clone size: NA
CDR3 protein: CASSPSGDTEAFF
CDR3 DNA: TGTGCCAGCAGCCCCTCCGGAGACACTGAAGCTTTCTTT

J gene: TRBJ2-7
D gene: TRBD1
V gene: TRBV5-1
clone size: NA
CDR3 protein: CASTPYADRREQYF
CDR3 DNA: TGCGCCAGCACTCCTTATGCGGACAGGCGCGAGCAGTACTTC

J gene: TRBJ1-4
D gene: TRBD1
V gene: TRBV5-5
clone size: NA
CDR3 protein: CASSTADRGSEKLFF
CDR3 DNA: TGTGCCAGCAGCACAGCGGACAGGGGTTCTGAAAAACTGTTTTTT

J gene: TRBJ1-6
D gene: NA
V gene: TRBV27
clone size: NA
CDR3 protein: CASSFGEGLGVRSPLHF
CDR3 DNA: TGTGCCAGCAGTTTCGGGGAGGGTCTGGGGGTACGATCACCCCTCCACTTT

J gene: TRBJ2-3
D gene: TRBD2
V gene: TRBV12-3/TRBV12-4
clone size: NA
CDR3 protein: CASCPSGLVQYF
CDR3 DNA: TGTGCCAGCTGCCCCTCGGGACTAGTACAGTATTTT

J gene: TRBJ2-5
D gene: TRBD1
V gene: TRBV7-9
clone size: NA
CDR3 protein: CASSSTGTDQETQYF
CDR3 DNA: TGTGCCAGCAGCTCGACCGGGACAGACCAAGAGACCCAGTACTTC

J gene: TRBJ2-1
D gene: TRBD2
V gene: TRBV24-1
clone size: NA
CDR3 protein: CATSDLRGLNEQFF
CDR3 DNA: TGTGCCACCAGTGATTTGCGGGGACTAAATGAGCAGTTCTTC

J gene: TRBJ1-2
D gene: TRBD1
V gene: TRBV5-1
clone size: NA
CDR3 protein: CASSARPTTGGENYGYTF
CDR3 DNA: TGCGCCAGCAGCGCCCGTCCGACTACAGGGGGGGAGAACTATGGCTACACCTTC

J gene: TRBJ2-5
D gene: NA
V gene: TRBV4-3
clone size: NA
CDR3 protein: CASSQAPDREETQYF
CDR3 DNA: TGCGCCAGCAGCCAAGCCCCGGACAGAGAAGAGACCCAGTACTTC

J gene: TRBJ2-5
D gene: NA
V gene: TRBV6-5
clone size: NA
CDR3 protein: CASSYGQASGKTQYF
CDR3 DNA: TGTGCCAGCAGTTACGGTCAGGCTTCGGGGAAGACCCAGTACTTC

J gene: TRBJ2-1
D gene: TRBD1
V gene: TRBV2
clone size: few
CDR3 protein: CASSPETGGGHEQFF
CDR3 DNA: TGTGCCAGCAGTCCAGAGACAGGGGGCGGCCATGAGCAGTTCTTC

J gene: TRBJ2-2
D gene: TRBD2
V gene: TRBV24-1
clone size: NA
CDR3 protein: CATSEKGGGNTGELFF
CDR3 DNA: TGTGCCACCAGTGAGAAAGGCGGGGGGAACACCGGGGAGCTGTTTTTT

J gene: TRBJ1-2
D gene: TRBD1
V gene: TRBV4-1
clone size: NA
CDR3 protein: CASSRGGPRGGYTF
CDR3 DNA: TGCGCCAGCAGCCGAGGGGGCCCGCGGGGTGGCTACACCTTC

J gene: TRBJ2-3
D gene: NA
V gene: TRBV5-6
clone size: NA
CDR3 protein: CASSLWRGSTDTQYF
CDR3 DNA: TGTGCCAGCAGCTTGTGGCGGGGAAGCACAGATACGCAGTATTTT

J gene: TRBJ2-2
D gene: NA
V gene: TRBV19
clone size: NA
CDR3 protein: CASSGAGGKYTGELFF
CDR3 DNA: TGTGCCAGTAGTGGCGCAGGGGGGAAGTACACCGGGGAGCTGTTTTTT

J gene: TRBJ2-7
D gene: NA
V gene: TRBV4-1
clone size: NA
CDR3 protein: CASSQDSRQSYEQYF
CDR3 DNA: TGCGCCAGCAGCCAAGACTCCCGACAGAGCTACGAGCAGTACTTC